This T cell receptor beta chain was sequenced in a study of blood T cell repertoires in COVID-19. Study background: COVID-19 samples from acute and convalescent phases originated in the United States, Italy and Spain.

Some clones are missing from TCRdb's copy, which holds only in-frame ones; the method was immunoSEQ multiplex PCR. The table lists some 100,000 clones, 75% to 95% of them singletons. Germline CDR1 is MGHDK and CDR2 is SYGVNS. V was shortened by 4 bases and J by 4 bases, with 17 bases between the two germline ends. The CDR3 sequence is 16 residues long. Source material: peripheral blood. This receptor was taken from a man in his fifties or sixties with acute or convalescent COVID-19. The rearrangement joins TRBV25-1 to TRBJ1-5; no reliable D call. The CDR3 coding sequence is TGTGCCAGCAGTGGCCCAGGCAACCGCGTTAATCAGCCCCAGCATTTT. Residues: CASSGPGNRVNQPQHF.